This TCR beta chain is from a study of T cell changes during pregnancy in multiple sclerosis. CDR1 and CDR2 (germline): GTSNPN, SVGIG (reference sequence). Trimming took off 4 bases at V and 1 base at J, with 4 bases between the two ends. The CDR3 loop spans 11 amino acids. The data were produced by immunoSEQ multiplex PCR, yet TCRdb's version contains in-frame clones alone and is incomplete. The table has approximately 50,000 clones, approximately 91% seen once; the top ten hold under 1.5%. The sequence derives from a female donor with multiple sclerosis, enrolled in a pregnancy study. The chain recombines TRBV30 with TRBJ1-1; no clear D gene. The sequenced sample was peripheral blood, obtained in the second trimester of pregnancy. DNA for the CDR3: TGTGCCTGGACTAAGAACACTGAAGCTTTCTTT. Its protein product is CAWTKNTEAFF.